This section outlines one T cell receptor beta chain sequence together with its context. As yet, its antigen is unknown. The sample originates from a study of PD-1 blockade in classical Hodgkin lymphoma. Study context: Treatment was intravenous nivolumab, 3 mg/kg every 2 weeks, until progression. General study results and limits: Baseline diversity in complete responders resembled that of newly diagnosed patients. Exclusion was the outcome for patients who began nivolumab under 1 year after ASCT.

TCRdb's copy holds only in-frame clones and misses some; the assay was immunoSEQ multiplex PCR. The table lists approximately 44,000 clones, 66% of them singletons. This CDR3 has 11 residues. Time point reported: cycle 4 day 1 (C4D1), after 6 weeks of nivolumab. Every patient relapsed after autologous stem cell transplantation, and brentuximab vedotin exposure varied. This TCR derives from a human donor with classical Hodgkin lymphoma. Material: peripheral blood mononuclear cells (PBMCs), obtained before the fourth cycle of nivolumab. This chain links TRBV12-2 with TRBJ2-5; the listed D gene, TRBD2, was not tested against the DNA. TRBV12-2 is labeled a pseudogene. CDR3 bases: TGTGCAAGTCGCAGCGTAGAGACCCAGTACTTC. Protein sequence: CASRSVETQYF.